The source of this T cell receptor beta chain is a study of early T cells in non-severe SARS-CoV-2 infection. The CDR3 covers 13 residues. The germline CDR1 and CDR2 sequences are GTSNPN and SVGIG (reference sequence). V was trimmed by 4 bases and J by 4 bases, leaving 10 bases between them. Findings and limits, study-wide: Anti-spike CD8 responses were favored in VDJdb matching, and private and CD4 specificities were missed.

MiXCR was run by TCRdb on the 5' RACE reads, yielding one entry per CDR3 protein. The sample has 55,000 to 65,000 distinct CDR3 sequences, roughly 16% seen once; the top ten hold over 3.5%. This clonotype has just a few counts. The target antigen is unknown. The starting material was whole blood, obtained at baseline. The sequence derives from an adult who was a healthcare worker with PCR-confirmed SARS-CoV-2 infection or an uninfected control (not recorded which). The genes are TRBV30 and TRBJ2-2; no clear D gene. In nucleotides, the CDR3 is TGTGCCTGGATAACTACCGGCACCGGGGAGCTGTTTTTT. It encodes CAWITTGTGELFF.